The 32 T cell receptor beta chains below all came from one sample that was sequenced in a study of T cell changes during pregnancy in multiple sclerosis. TCRdb's table, derived via immunoSEQ multiplex PCR, lists solely in-frame clones and lacks some. The data show more than 65,000 clones, approximately 86% seen once. The material sequenced was peripheral blood, taken before pregnancy. The receptor source for this set is a female donor with multiple sclerosis, enrolled in a pregnancy study.

This clone was seen a handful of times. The chain combines TRBV9 with TRBJ1-1; TRBD1 is a possible D gene (5 bases). V lost 2 bases and J lost 0, with 8 bases in between. This CDR3 has 14 amino acids. The germline CDR1 and CDR2 sequences are SGDLS and YYNGEE. The DNA of the CDR3 is TGTGCCAGCAGCGTGGAGGGGATGAACACTGAAGCTTTCTTT. This translates into CASSVEGMNTEAFF.

The chain joins TRBV7-2 to TRBJ2-3; TRBD1 agrees at 9 bases. Losses at the gene ends were 5 bases for V and 2 bases for J; bases not matched to a gene: 2. Looked up from germline, CDR1 is SGHTA and CDR2 is FQGNSA. The CDR3 contains 14 residues. CDR3 nucleotides: TGTGCCAGCAGCCGGGACAGGGTCACAGATACGCAGTATTTT. This translates into CASSRDRVTDTQYF.

This chain connects TRBV6-6 to TRBJ1-2; D unclear. CDR1 is MNHNY and CDR2 is SVGAGI in the germline V gene (reference sequence). The CDR3 sequence is 13 residues long. V dropped 4 bases and J dropped 0 bases, with 6 bases sitting between them. The CDR3 DNA sequence: TGTGCCAGCAGTTCCGGTACTAACTATGGCTACACCTTC. As protein: CASSSGTNYGYTF.

The chain is built from TRBV10-3 and TRBJ2-5; maybe TRBD2 (6 bases). Germline lookup yields CDR1 ENHRY and CDR2 SYGVKD. Trimming cost V 4 bases and J 5 bases, with 14 bases left between them. The CDR3 has 14 amino acids. CDR3 sequence (DNA): TGTGCCATCAGTGGGACGGGAGAGGGTGAGACCCAGTACTTC. Encoded protein: CAISGTGEGETQYF.

The rearrangement joins TRBV2 to TRBJ1-1, with 10 bases identical to TRBD1. Germline trimming cut 5 bases from V and 7 bases from J; bases unmatched to any gene: 4. CDR1 SNHLY and CDR2 FYNNEI come from the germline V gene. The CDR3 spans 13 residues. This CDR3 is CASSPGQGYEAFF. In nucleotides, the CDR3 is TGTGCCAGCAGTCCGGGACAGGGGTATGAAGCTTTCTTT.

This clone appeared once. The CDR3 DNA follows: TGTGCCAGCAGTTACTTTGAGTCCAGGGCCACTGAAGCTTTCTTT. This gives the protein CASSYFESRATEAFF. The chain joins TRBV6-5 to TRBJ1-1; tentatively, D is TRBD1 (5 bases). The germline V and J ends were trimmed by 1 base and 4 bases, with 13 bases remaining between them. Germline CDR1 is MNHEY and CDR2 is SVGAGI. This CDR3 region has 15 residues.

The CDR3 reads CASSETGPYEQYF. In DNA, the CDR3 is TGTGCCAGCAGTGAAACAGGGCCCTACGAGCAGTACTTC. The gene calls are TRBV6-1 and TRBJ2-7; tentative D call: TRBD1 (6 bases). The CDR3 extends over 13 amino acids. The V gene lost 2 bases and the J gene lost 2 bases, with 7 bases spanning the gap. Looked up from germline, CDR1 is MNHNS and CDR2 is SASEGT.

The chain joins TRBV10-1 to TRBJ2-3; D is unresolved. The CDR3 is 13 residues long. V shed 5 bases and J shed 4 bases, with 10 bases lying between them. Germline V gene lookup returns CDR1 WNHNN and CDR2 SYGVQD (reference sequence). The CDR3 spells CASSSTGPDTQYF. The CDR3 nucleotides are TGCGCCAGCAGTTCCACGGGTCCAGATACGCAGTATTTT.

Worth noting for this clone: The junction and the germline gene differ at one end; a read error may be behind it. CDR3 DNA: TGTGCCAGCAGCCCCGGCAGAGCGTCTGAGGCCAACGTCCTGACTTTC. It yields the protein CASSPGRASEANVLTF. This chain uses TRBV7-9 with TRBJ2-6, with D unclear. From germline, CDR1 is SEHNR and CDR2 FQNEAQ (reference sequence). The CDR3 has 16 amino acids.

The chain links TRBV11-2 to TRBJ2-2, with 8 bases matching TRBD2. There are 18 residues in the CDR3. CDR1 is SGHAT, CDR2 FQNNGV, per germline. V lost 0 bases, J lost 7 bases, and 13 bases stayed unmatched. CDR3 sequence: CASSLESLGRGGYGELFF. CDR3 bases: TGTGCCAGCAGCTTAGAAAGCCTAGGTCGGGGGGGCTACGGGGAGCTGTTTTTT.

A remark on this clone: At one end the junction does not follow the germline gene, possibly because of a read error. V usage is TRBV5-1 and J usage is TRBJ2-7; the D gene is possibly TRBD1 (5 bases). Germline lookup yields CDR1 SGHRS and CDR2 YFSETQ. The CDR3 length is 12 residues. The CDR3, as DNA: TGCGCCAGCAGCACGGGCAGGGTTTCCCCTCGCTTC. This gives the protein CASSTGRVSPRF.

The chain uses TRBV29-1 and TRBJ1-2; 9 nucleotides match TRBD1. The germline V gene encodes CDR1 SQVTM and CDR2 ANQGSEA. The CDR3 extends over 13 amino acids. J gave up 8 bases and V 3 bases, and 7 bases lay outside the gene matches. This CDR3 is CSVDPGQGEGYTF. CDR3 sequence (DNA): TGCAGCGTTGACCCGGGACAGGGAGAGGGCTACACCTTC.

The chain employs TRBV6-6 and TRBJ1-5, with D tentatively TRBD1 (5 bases). The germline V gene encodes CDR1 MNHNY and CDR2 SVGAGI (reference sequence). CDR3 length: 16 amino acids. V was shortened by 6 bases and J by 0 bases, with 15 bases between the two germline ends. Here the CDR3 reads CASRQQGDGSNQPQHF. For the CDR3, the DNA is TGTGCCAGCAGGCAGCAGGGTGATGGTAGCAATCAGCCCCAGCATTTT.

V gene TRBV7-2 combines with J gene TRBJ2-7, with TRBD2 matching over 13 bases. The CDR3 is 19 amino acids. The germline V gene has CDR1 SGHTA and CDR2 FQGNSA. The V and J ends lost 5 bases and 2 bases, in that order; junction bases with no gene match: 15. CDR3 coding DNA: TGTGCCAGCAGCGACTTGACAGGGAACACTAGCGGGAGGGCCTACGAGCAGTACTTC. Translating it yields CASSDLTGNTSGRAYEQYF. Complete variable domain (other parts from reference TRBV7-2 and TRBJ2-7): GAGVSQSPSNKVTEKGKDVELRCDPISGHTALYWYRQSLGQGLEFLIYFQGNSAPDKSGLPSDRFSAERTGGSVSTLTIQRTQQEDSAVYLCASSDLTGNTSGRAYEQYFGPGTRLTVT.

This clone showed up just once. The V call is TRBV2, the J call TRBJ1-2, with a weak D call TRBD1 (5 bases). The germline V and J ends were trimmed by 5 bases and 2 bases, with 9 bases remaining between them. CDR3 length equals 13 residues. Germline-derived CDR1 and CDR2 are SNHLY and FYNNEI. For the CDR3, the DNA is TGTGCCAGCAGTCGATACAGGAACTATGGCTACACCTTC. This translates into CASSRYRNYGYTF.

The chain is built from TRBV6-1 and TRBJ2-1; the match to TRBD1 covers 9 bases. This CDR3 is 15 amino acids long. Germline-derived CDR1 and CDR2 are MNHNS and SASEGT. The V segment lost 6 bases and the J segment 1 base; nucleotides outside the gene matches: 4. The CDR3 coding sequence is TGTGCCAGCAGGAGGACAGGGGATTCCTACAATGAGCAGTTCTTC. Its translation is CASRRTGDSYNEQFF.

The chain recombines TRBV6-1 with TRBJ2-5, with D tentatively TRBD2 (7 bases). V shed 4 bases and J shed 5 bases, with 14 bases lying between them. Per the germline V gene, CDR1 is MNHNS and CDR2 is SASEGT. This CDR3 has 14 residues. CDR3 coding DNA: TGTGCCAGCAGTGCGGGGGGCAGGTTGGAGACCCAGTACTTC. Protein sequence: CASSAGGRLETQYF.

The chain carries TRBV5-1 and TRBJ2-5; D gene uncertain. Germline V gene sequence: CDR1 SGHRS, CDR2 YFSETQ. The CDR3 is 15 residues long. The V end was cut by 0 bases, the J end by 2 bases, with 11 bases between. The CDR3 here is CASSLGQINQETQYF. The CDR3 coding sequence is TGCGCCAGCAGCTTGGGCCAGATTAATCAAGAGACCCAGTACTTC.

The gene calls are TRBV6-5 and TRBJ2-2, with 11 bases that match TRBD1. V was pared by 5 bases and J by 5 bases, with 4 bases of the junction left unmatched. Germline V gene lookup returns CDR1 MNHEY and CDR2 SVGAGI. The CDR3 is 15 residues long. The chain's CDR3 is CASSGQGALTGELFF. The CDR3 DNA follows: TGTGCCAGCAGTGGACAGGGGGCGCTAACCGGGGAGCTGTTTTTT.

The rearrangement joins TRBV7-2 to TRBJ1-2, with TRBD1 matching 10 bases. The CDR3 length is 16 residues. The V gene's germline CDR1 is SGHTA and CDR2 FQGNSA. V lost 1 base to trimming and J lost 3 bases; unmatched junction nucleotides: 5. CDR3 in amino acids: CASSLGGQGSDYGYTF. As DNA, the CDR3 is TGTGCCAGCAGCTTAGGGGGACAGGGGAGCGACTATGGCTACACCTTC. The full variable domain, in which reference TRBV7-2 and TRBJ1-2 provide the parts outside the CDR3, is GAGVSQSPSNKVTEKGKDVELRCDPISGHTALYWYRQSLGQGLEFLIYFQGNSAPDKSGLPSDRFSAERTGGSVSTLTIQRTQQEDSAVYLCASSLGGQGSDYGYTFGSGTRLTVV.

This clone has only a few counts. The V and J genes are TRBV11-3 and TRBJ2-1; TRBD2 might be the D (7 bases). Germline V gives CDR1 SGHNT, CDR2 YENEEA. The germline V and J ends were trimmed by 0 bases and 0 bases, with 15 bases remaining between them. The CDR3 covers 18 residues. The CDR3 coding sequence is TGTGCCAGCAGCTTAGAACAGGGCGGGAGTAGCTCCTACAATGAGCAGTTCTTC. As protein: CASSLEQGGSSSYNEQFF.

The rearrangement links TRBV19 to TRBJ1-1, with 9 positions matching TRBD1. After removal of 7 bases from V and 2 bases from J, the junction contained 14 bases not matched to a gene. The length of the CDR3 is 17 residues. Germline V CDR1 and CDR2: LNHDA, SQIVND (reference sequence). CDR3 protein: CASTEDTGGASNTEAFF. The CDR3 DNA sequence: TGTGCCAGTACGGAGGATACAGGGGGCGCGAGCAACACTGAAGCTTTCTTT.

The V and J genes are TRBV4-2 and TRBJ2-7, with a weak D call TRBD2 (7 bases). Germline loops: CDR1 LGHNA, CDR2 YNFKEQ. The CDR3 length is 16 residues. The V and J ends lost 1 base and 0 bases respectively, with 13 bases between them. The CDR3 nucleotides are TGTGCCAGCAGCCAAGTATGGGGGGGCCCCTCCTACGAGCAGTACTTC. It translates to CASSQVWGGPSYEQYF.

The rearrangement uses TRBV6-1 and TRBJ2-5, with a weak D call TRBD2 (6 bases). V was trimmed by 7 bases and J by 4 bases, leaving 16 bases between them. The CDR3 length is 14 residues. Germline V lookup: CDR1 MNHNS, CDR2 SASEGT. CDR3: CASKRDSGRETQYF. CDR3 bases: TGTGCCAGCAAACGGGACTCGGGTCGAGAGACCCAGTACTTC.

The V and J genes are TRBV6-4 and TRBJ1-2, with D possibly being TRBD1 (6 bases). Per the germline V gene, CDR1 is MRHNA and CDR2 is SNTAGT. Trimming left V 3 bases short and J 7 bases short, with 15 bases between. The length of the CDR3 is 14 residues. CDR3 nucleotides: TGTGCCAGCAGTGATTCCCACAGGGCCGGTGGCTACACCTTC. It yields the protein CASSDSHRAGGYTF.

The chain is built from TRBV6-1 and TRBJ1-5; D may be TRBD1 (5 bases). Between the trimmed V and J ends, which lost 9 bases and 1 base, there was a span of 16 bases. The CDR3 covers 15 residues. Looked up from germline, CDR1 is MNHNS and CDR2 is SASEGT. CDR3 DNA: TGTGCCAGTCTCGTTGGGGACTGGAGCAATCAGCCCCAGCATTTT. Translating gives CASLVGDWSNQPQHF.

The chain combines TRBV29-1 with TRBJ1-5, with a weak D call TRBD1 (5 bases). Germline values: CDR1 SQVTM, CDR2 ANQGSEA. This CDR3 is 12 amino acids long. V dropped 5 bases and J dropped 6 bases, with 11 bases sitting between them. CDR3 protein: CSVQGAAQPQHF. The CDR3 region has the DNA TGCAGCGTTCAAGGGGCCGCTCAGCCCCAGCATTTT.

This rearrangement joins TRBV2 to TRBJ2-3, with D possibly TRBD2 on 6 matching bases. This CDR3 is 16 amino acids long. The V and J ends lost 6 bases and 3 bases respectively, with 19 bases between them. Per the germline V gene, CDR1 is SNHLY and CDR2 is FYNNEI. This chain's CDR3 is CASRGLRGKKTDTQYF. For the CDR3, the DNA is TGTGCCAGCAGGGGCCTCCGGGGGAAGAAGACAGATACGCAGTATTTT. Filled out from reference TRBV2 and TRBJ2-3, the complete variable domain reads EPEVTQTPSHQVTQMGQEVILRCVPISNHLYFYWYRQILGQKVEFLVSFYNNEISEKSEIFDDQFSVERPDGSNFTLKIRSTKLEDSAMYFCASRGLRGKKTDTQYFGPGTRLTVL.

The chain carries TRBV15 and TRBJ1-2, with 7 bases fitting TRBD1. The CDR3 runs to 14 residues. Germline V gene lookup returns CDR1 LNHNV and CDR2 YYDKDF (reference sequence). After removal of 3 bases from V and 8 bases from J, the junction contained 9 bases not matched to a gene. CDR3 sequence (DNA): TGTGCCACCAGCAGCCGGACAACAGGGGACGGCTACACCTTC. Translating it yields CATSSRTTGDGYTF.

The chain recombines TRBV2 with TRBJ2-3; 7 positions match TRBD1. The CDR3 consists of 16 residues. CDR1 is SNHLY and CDR2 is FYNNEI in the germline V gene. The ends lost 7 bases at V and 3 bases at J; junction bases unmatched: 13. CDR3 nucleotides: TGTGCCAGCACTAGGGACAGCCAGTTGCGAACAGATACGCAGTATTTT. This sequence encodes CASTRDSQLRTDTQYF.

The V and J genes are TRBV19 and TRBJ2-7, with 7 bases identical to TRBD1. V lost 7 bases to trimming and J lost 0 bases; unmatched junction nucleotides: 15. CDR1 and CDR2 (germline): LNHDA, SQIVND (reference sequence). The CDR3 covers 17 residues. For the CDR3, the DNA is TGTGCCAGTACACCGGGACAGAACTCTCCGAGCTCCTACGAGCAGTACTTC. Translated, it gives CASTPGQNSPSSYEQYF.

The rearrangement uses TRBV7-2 and TRBJ1-4, with D possibly being TRBD1 (5 bases). The CDR3 is 15 amino acids. The germline V and J ends were trimmed by 1 base and 3 bases, with 9 bases remaining between them. In germline, CDR1 is SGHTA, CDR2 FQGNSA. The CDR3 nucleotides read TGTGCCAGCAGCTTAGTGGGGGACTCTAATGAAAAACTGTTTTTT. Protein sequence: CASSLVGDSNEKLFF.